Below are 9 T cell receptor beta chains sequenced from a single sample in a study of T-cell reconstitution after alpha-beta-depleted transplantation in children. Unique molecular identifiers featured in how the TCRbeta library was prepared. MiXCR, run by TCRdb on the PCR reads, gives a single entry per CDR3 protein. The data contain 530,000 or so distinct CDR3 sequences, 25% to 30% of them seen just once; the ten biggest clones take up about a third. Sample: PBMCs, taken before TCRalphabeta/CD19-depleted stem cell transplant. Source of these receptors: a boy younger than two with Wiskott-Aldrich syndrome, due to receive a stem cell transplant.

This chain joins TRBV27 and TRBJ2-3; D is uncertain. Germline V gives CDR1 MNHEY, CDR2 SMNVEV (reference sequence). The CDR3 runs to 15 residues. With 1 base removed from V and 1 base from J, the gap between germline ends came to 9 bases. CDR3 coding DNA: TGTGCCAGCAGTTTATATGGGCCCCGCACAGATACGCAGTATTTT. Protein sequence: CASSLYGPRTDTQYF.

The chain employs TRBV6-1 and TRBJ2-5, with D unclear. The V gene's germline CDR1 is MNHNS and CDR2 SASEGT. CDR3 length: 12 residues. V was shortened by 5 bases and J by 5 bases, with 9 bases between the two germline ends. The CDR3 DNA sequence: TGTGCCAGCAGTTCACAAATCGAGACCCAGTACTTC. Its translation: CASSSQIETQYF.

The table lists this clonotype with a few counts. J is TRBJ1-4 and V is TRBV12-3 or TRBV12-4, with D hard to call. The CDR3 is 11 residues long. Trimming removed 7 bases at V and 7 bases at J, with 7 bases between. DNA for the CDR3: TGTGCCAGCACCTCAGCTGAAAAACTGTTTTTT. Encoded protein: CASTSAEKLFF.

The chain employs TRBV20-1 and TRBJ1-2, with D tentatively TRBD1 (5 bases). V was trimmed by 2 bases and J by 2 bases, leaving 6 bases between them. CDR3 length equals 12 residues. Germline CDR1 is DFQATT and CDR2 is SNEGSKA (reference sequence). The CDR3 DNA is TGCAGTGCTAGACAGGGAAACTATGGCTACACCTTC. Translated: CSARQGNYGYTF.

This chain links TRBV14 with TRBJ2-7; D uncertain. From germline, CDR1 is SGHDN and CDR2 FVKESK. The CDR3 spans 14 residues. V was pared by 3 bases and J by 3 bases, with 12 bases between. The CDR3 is CASSHTGLRYEQYF. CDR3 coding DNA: TGTGCCAGCAGCCACACCGGGCTACGCTACGAGCAGTACTTC.

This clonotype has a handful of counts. The CDR3 region is CASSHSGPRGPNTEAFF. CDR3 DNA: TGTGCCAGCAGCCATAGTGGACCCAGGGGGCCTAACACTGAAGCTTTCTTT. The chain recombines TRBV3-1 with TRBJ1-1, with 8 bases that match TRBD1. The germline CDR1 and CDR2 sequences are LGHDT and YNNKEL (reference sequence). The CDR3 sequence is 17 residues long. The J segment lost 2 bases and the V segment lost 3 bases, leaving 11 bases of the junction unmatched.

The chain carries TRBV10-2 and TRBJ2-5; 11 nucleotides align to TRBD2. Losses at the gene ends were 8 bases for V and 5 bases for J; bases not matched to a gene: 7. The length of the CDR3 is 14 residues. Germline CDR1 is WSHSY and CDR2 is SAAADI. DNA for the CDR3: TGCGCCAGCGGGACTAGCGGAAAACGGGAGACCCAGTACTTC. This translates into CASGTSGKRETQYF.

CDR3 bases: TGCAGTGCTAGAGTGGGCGGGGGCCAGGAGACCCAGTACTTC. This gives the protein CSARVGGGQETQYF. V usage is TRBV20-1 and J usage is TRBJ2-5; a possible D gene is TRBD2 (7 bases). Per germline, CDR1 DFQATT and CDR2 SNEGSKA (reference sequence). The V and J ends lost 1 base and 5 bases respectively, with 14 bases between them. The CDR3 is 14 amino acids.

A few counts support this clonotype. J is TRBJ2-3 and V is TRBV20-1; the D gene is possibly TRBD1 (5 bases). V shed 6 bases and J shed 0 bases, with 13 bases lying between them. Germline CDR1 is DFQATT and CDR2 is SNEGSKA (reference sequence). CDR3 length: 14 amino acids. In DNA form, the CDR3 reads TGCAGTGCCGGCGGCAGGGCCAGCACAGATACGCAGTATTTT. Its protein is CSAGGRASTDTQYF.